This T cell receptor (beta chain) came from a study of blood T cell repertoires in COVID-19. At the level of the study: Acute and convalescent COVID-19 specimens originated in the United States, Italy and Spain. T cells, B-cell-depleted T cells, or PBMCs supplied cDNA or gDNA.

At least ten counts were recorded for this clone. The ends were cut back, 0 bases at V and 2 bases at J, with 9 bases in the middle. The CDR3 contains 14 residues. Germline V gene lookup returns CDR1 SGHNT and CDR2 YYREEE (reference sequence). Original processing notes: Reference gene primer amplification in the assay estimated nucleated cell counts. The table came from immunoSEQ multiplex PCR; TCRdb's copy has only in-frame clones and leaves some out. The V and J calls and the clone size are those of that table, but D and trimming were determined from the DNA. The sample holds approximately 80,000 clones, 88% seen once.

This chain uses TRBV5-4 with TRBJ2-7; D unclear. This sequence was found in a human donor in a cohort sampled during active COVID-19. Sequencing used peripheral blood. The CDR3 sequence is CASSLAGLTYEQYF. DNA of the CDR3: TGTGCCAGCAGCTTGGCTGGCTTGACCTACGAGCAGTACTTC.